Listed here are 5 T cell receptor beta chains from one sample, sequenced in a study of chemoradiotherapy in HPV16-positive cancers. Repertoires were generated with immunoSEQ multiplex PCR, while TCRdb's copy carries only in-frame clones and drops some. The sample carries approximately 12,000 clones, about 89% recorded once. Sequences were derived from blood, sampled from a patient who underwent chemoradiotherapy. These receptors originate from a human donor with HPV-associated anogenital cancer.

The rearrangement uses TRBV4-1 and TRBJ1-1; D remains unclear. The V end lost 0 bases, the J end lost 4 bases, and 9 bases lay between the germline ends. The CDR3 extends over 14 amino acids. Germline V CDR1 and CDR2: MGHRA, YSYEKL. DNA of the CDR3: TGCGCCAGCAGCCAAGAGGCGGTAGGCACTGAAGCTTTCTTT. Translation: CASSQEAVGTEAFF.

The rearrangement uses TRBV6-5 and TRBJ2-4; either TRBD1 or TRBD2 may supply D (7 bases each). Between the trimmed V and J ends, which lost 6 bases and 6 bases, there was a span of 15 bases. Germline CDR1 MNHEY, CDR2 SVGAGI. The CDR3 extends over 14 amino acids. The CDR3 DNA is TGTGCCAGCAGCTTGGGACAGCGGGGAAACATTCAGTACTTC. Its translation is CASSLGQRGNIQYF.

This sequence joins TRBV14 and TRBJ2-4; 9 bases match TRBD2. With 4 bases clipped from V and 6 bases from J, the junction kept 10 bases outside the gene matches. The CDR3 is 16 amino acids. CDR1 is SGHDN, CDR2 FVKESK, per germline. CDR3 loop: CASSPGGSGGANIQYF. The CDR3 nucleotides are TGTGCCAGCAGCCCGGGGGGTAGCGGGGGCGCAAACATTCAGTACTTC. Full variable domain (missing parts from reference TRBV14 and TRBJ2-4): EAGVTQFPSHSVIEKGQTVTLRCDPISGHDNLYWYRRVMGKEIKFLLHFVKESKQDESGMPNNRFLAERTGGTYSTLKVQPAELEDSGVYFCASSPGGSGGANIQYFGAGTRLSVL.

The V gene is TRBV5-4, the J gene TRBJ2-4; 14 nucleotides match TRBD2. This CDR3 has 17 amino acids. The J segment lost 5 bases and the V segment lost 4 bases, leaving 8 bases of the junction unmatched. Per the germline V gene, CDR1 is SGHNT and CDR2 is YYREEE (reference sequence). The CDR3 nucleotides are TGTGCCAGCAGCCCGAGACTAGCGGGGGGGCCCGAAAACATTCAGTACTTC. Translation gives CASSPRLAGGPENIQYF.

The chain links TRBV11-3 to TRBJ2-3, with 10 bases fitting TRBD2. The length of the CDR3 is 20 residues. The J segment lost 4 bases and the V segment lost 3 bases, leaving 19 bases of the junction unmatched. Germline V CDR1 and CDR2: SGHNT, YENEEA. The CDR3 loop is CASSLWDLAGVRAHPDTQYF. The CDR3 bases are TGTGCCAGCAGCTTGTGGGACCTAGCGGGGGTTCGCGCTCATCCAGATACGCAGTATTTT.